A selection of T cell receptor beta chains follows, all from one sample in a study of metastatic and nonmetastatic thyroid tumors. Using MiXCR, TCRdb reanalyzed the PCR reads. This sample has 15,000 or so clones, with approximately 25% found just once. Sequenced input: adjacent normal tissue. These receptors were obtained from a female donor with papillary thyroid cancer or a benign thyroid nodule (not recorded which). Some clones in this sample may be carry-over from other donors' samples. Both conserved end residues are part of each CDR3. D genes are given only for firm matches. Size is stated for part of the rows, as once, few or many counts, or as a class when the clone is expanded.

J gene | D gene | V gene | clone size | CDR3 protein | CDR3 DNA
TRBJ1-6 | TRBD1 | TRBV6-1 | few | CASSEVGTGKKDSPLHF | TGTGCCAGCAGTGAAGTGGGGACAGGGAAGAAGGATTCACCCCTCCACTTT
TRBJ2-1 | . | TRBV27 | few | CASSLIGYNEQFF | TGTGCCAGCAGTTTAATAGGATACAATGAGCAGTTCTTC
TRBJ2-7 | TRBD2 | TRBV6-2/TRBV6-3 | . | CASSQGLAVHGRYEQYF | TGTGCCAGCAGCCAGGGACTAGCGGTCCACGGACGCTACGAGCAGTACTTC
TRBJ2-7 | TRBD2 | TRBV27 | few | CASSLSSGGRYEQYF | TGTGCCAGCAGTTTAAGCTCGGGCGGGAGGTACGAGCAGTACTTC
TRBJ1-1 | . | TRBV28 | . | CASGSTGGSRSGEAFF | TGTGCCAGCGGGTCGACTGGAGGTTCTCGATCCGGGGAGGCTTTCTTT
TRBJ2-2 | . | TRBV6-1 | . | CASSPRTSNTGELFF | TGTGCCAGCAGTCCTCGGACGTCGAACACCGGGGAGCTGTTTTTT
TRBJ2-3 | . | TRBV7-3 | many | CASSPGTDTQYF | TGTGCCAGCAGCCCCGGTACAGATACGCAGTATTTT
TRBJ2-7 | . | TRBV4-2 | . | CASSQVSWTQYEQYF | TGTGCCAGCAGCCAGGTCTCCTGGACGCAGTACGAGCAGTACTTC
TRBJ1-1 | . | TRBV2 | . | CASKELGEAFF | TGTGCCAGCAAAGAGCTGGGGGAAGCTTTCTTT
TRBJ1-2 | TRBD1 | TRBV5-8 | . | CASSLGVGQGNYGYTF | TGTGCCAGCAGCTTGGGTGTGGGACAGGGAAACTATGGCTACACCTTC
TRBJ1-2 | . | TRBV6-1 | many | CASTRRWGSITDYGYTF | TGTGCCAGCACCCGTAGGTGGGGGAGTATCACCGATTATGGCTACACCTTC
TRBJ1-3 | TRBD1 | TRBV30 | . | CAWRDRSSGNTIYF | TGTGCCTGGAGGGACAGGAGCTCTGGAAACACCATATATTTT
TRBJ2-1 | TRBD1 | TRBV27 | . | CASSTTDRVHEQFF | TGTGCCAGCAGTACCACGGACAGGGTCCATGAGCAGTTCTTC
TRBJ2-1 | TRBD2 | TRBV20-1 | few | CSAEPGLAGDEQFF | TGCAGTGCCGAACCGGGACTAGCGGGCGATGAGCAGTTCTTC
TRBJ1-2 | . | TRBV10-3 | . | CAISEDPGTYGYTF | TGTGCCATCAGTGAGGACCCAGGGACCTATGGCTACACCTTC
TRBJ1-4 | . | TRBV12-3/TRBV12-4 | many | CASSLATRANEKLFF | TGTGCCAGCAGTTTGGCAACCAGGGCTAATGAAAAACTGTTTTTT
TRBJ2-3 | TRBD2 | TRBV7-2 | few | CASSLAWTSGGLTDTQYF | TGTGCCAGCAGCTTAGCGTGGACTAGCGGGGGGCTCACAGATACGCAGTATTTT
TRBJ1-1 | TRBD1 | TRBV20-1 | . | CSARDGTVGGTEAFF | TGCAGTGCTAGAGATGGGACAGTCGGGGGCACTGAAGCTTTCTTT
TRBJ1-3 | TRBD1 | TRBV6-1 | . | CASSEETGAGNTIYF | TGTGCCAGCAGTGAAGAAACAGGGGCAGGAAACACCATATATTTT
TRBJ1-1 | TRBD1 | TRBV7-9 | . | CASSDPQGGDTEAFF | TGTGCCAGCAGCGATCCCCAGGGGGGGGACACTGAAGCTTTCTTT
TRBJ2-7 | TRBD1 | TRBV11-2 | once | CASSLNRDRDPEQYF | TGTGCCAGCAGCCTCAACCGGGACAGGGACCCCGAGCAGTACTTC
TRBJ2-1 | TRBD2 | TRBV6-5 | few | CASSPSGSGVDNEQFF | TGTGCCAGCAGTCCCTCGGGCAGCGGGGTCGACAATGAGCAGTTCTTC